The present T cell receptor beta chain was sequenced within a study of shared clonotypes between healthy human individuals. TCRdb's table, derived via immunoSEQ multiplex PCR, lists solely in-frame clones and lacks some. The sample lists some 2,100,000 clones, approximately 95% occurring once. The CDR3 is 15 residues long. Germline CDR1 SGHNT, CDR2 YYREEE (reference sequence). With V trimmed by 4 bases and J by 5 bases, 5 bases remained unmatched. Concerning this clone itself: What it recognizes is unknown.

Notes on the study in general: Naive CD4 clonotypes overlapped across several donors at roughly 5.1%. How much donors shared clonotypes was expected to be affected by sequencing depth.

This sequence originates from a man between 18 and 29 years old in good health. This chain links TRBV5-4 with TRBJ2-2; TRBD2 matches 10 bases. Specimen: naive CD4+ T cells sorted from blood. Subset indicated: CD45RA+ positively selected. Here the CDR3 reads CASSLAGVRTGELFF. For the CDR3, the DNA is TGTGCCAGCAGCCTAGCGGGAGTTCGAACCGGGGAGCTGTTTTTT.